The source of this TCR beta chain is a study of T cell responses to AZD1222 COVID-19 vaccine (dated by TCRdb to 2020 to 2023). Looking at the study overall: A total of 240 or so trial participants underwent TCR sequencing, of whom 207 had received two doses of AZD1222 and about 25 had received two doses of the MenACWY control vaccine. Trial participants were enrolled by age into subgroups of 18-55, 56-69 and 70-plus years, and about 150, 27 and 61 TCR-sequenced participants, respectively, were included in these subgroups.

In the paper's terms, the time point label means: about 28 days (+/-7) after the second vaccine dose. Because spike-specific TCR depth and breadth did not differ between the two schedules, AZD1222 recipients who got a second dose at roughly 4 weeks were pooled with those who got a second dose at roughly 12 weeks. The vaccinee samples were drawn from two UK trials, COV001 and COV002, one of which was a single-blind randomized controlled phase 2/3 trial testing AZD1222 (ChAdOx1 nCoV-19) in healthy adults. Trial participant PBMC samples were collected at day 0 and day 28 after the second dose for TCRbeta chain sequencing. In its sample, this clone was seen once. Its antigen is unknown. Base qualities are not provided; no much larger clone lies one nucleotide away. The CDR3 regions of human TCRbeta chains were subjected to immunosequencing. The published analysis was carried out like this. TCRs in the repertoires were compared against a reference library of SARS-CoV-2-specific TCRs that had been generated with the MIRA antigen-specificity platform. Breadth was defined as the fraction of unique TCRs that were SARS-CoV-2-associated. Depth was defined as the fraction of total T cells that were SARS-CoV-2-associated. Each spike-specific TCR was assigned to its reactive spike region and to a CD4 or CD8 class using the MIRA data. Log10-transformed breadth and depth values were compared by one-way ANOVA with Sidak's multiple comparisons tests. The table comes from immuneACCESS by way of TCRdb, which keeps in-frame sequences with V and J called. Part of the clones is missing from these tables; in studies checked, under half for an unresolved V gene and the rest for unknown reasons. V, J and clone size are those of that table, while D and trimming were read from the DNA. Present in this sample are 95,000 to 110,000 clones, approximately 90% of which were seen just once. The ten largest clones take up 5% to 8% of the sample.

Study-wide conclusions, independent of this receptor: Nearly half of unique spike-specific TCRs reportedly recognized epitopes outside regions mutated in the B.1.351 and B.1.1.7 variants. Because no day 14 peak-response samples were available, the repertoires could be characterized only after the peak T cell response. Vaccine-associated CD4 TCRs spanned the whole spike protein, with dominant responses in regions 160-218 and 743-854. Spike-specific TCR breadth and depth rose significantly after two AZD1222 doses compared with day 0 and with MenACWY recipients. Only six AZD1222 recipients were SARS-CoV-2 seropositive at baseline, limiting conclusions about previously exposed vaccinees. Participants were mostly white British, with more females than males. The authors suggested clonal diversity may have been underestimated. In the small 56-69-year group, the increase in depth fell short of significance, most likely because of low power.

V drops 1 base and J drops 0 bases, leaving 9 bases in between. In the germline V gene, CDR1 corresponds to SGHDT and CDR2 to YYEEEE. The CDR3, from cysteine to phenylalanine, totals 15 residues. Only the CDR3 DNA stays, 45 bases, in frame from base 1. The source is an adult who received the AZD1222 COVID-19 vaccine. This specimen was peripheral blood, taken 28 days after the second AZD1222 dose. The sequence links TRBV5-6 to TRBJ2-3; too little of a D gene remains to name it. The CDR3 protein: CASSLSLGSTDTQYF. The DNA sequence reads TGTGCCAGCAGCTTGAGTCTGGGTAGCACAGATACGCAGTATTTT.